Detailed here is one T cell receptor beta chain. This specimen belongs to a study of blood T cell repertoires in COVID-19. The V gene's germline CDR1 is SGHTS and CDR2 YDEGEE. Trimming pared 1 base from V and 5 bases from J, leaving 13 bases between. The CDR3 is 14 amino acids. Profiled with immunoSEQ multiplex PCR; TCRdb holds only in-frame clones, not every one. Of about 200,000 clones listed, around 89% are singletons. V is TRBV5-8 and J is TRBJ2-7; the D gene is possibly TRBD1 (5 bases). The sample comprised peripheral blood. This clonotype was obtained from a man aged 35-49 years with active or convalescent COVID-19. The chain's CDR3 is CASSLRQGRNEQYF. CDR3 nucleotides: TGTGCCAGCAGCTTGAGGCAGGGTAGGAACGAGCAGTACTTC.